The TCR beta chain described here comes from a study of cytomegalovirus exposure and HLA in healthy donors. Germline loops: CDR1 SEHNR, CDR2 FQNEAQ (reference sequence). The CDR3 extends over 15 amino acids. Germline trimming cut 5 bases from V and 5 bases from J; bases unmatched to any gene: 12. The PCR had 60 Vbeta and 13 Jbeta primers. Using immunoSEQ multiplex PCR, the repertoire was profiled, and TCRdb retains in-frame clones only, with some absent. The sample shows under 170,000 clones, 70% to 80% of them seen only once. Overall study findings and caveats: A later analysis found that most CMV-associated TCR beta chains appeared HLA-restricted.

As concerns this clone: Its cognate antigen is unknown.

Sequenced sample: PBMCs. This receptor was identified in a human donor in good health. V gene TRBV7-9 combines with J gene TRBJ2-7, with TRBD2 matching 7 bases. In DNA form, the CDR3 reads TGTGCCAGCAGCGCGTCGGGAGGACAAAGGAACGAGCAGTACTTC. Amino acid sequence: CASSASGGQRNEQYF.